This T cell receptor (beta chain) was sequenced for a study of shared clonotypes between healthy human individuals. Selected positively for CCR7 and CD45RO-negative, naive CD8 cells excluded terminally differentiated effector memory CD45RA+ cells. Assay: immunoSEQ multiplex PCR; the TCRdb copy retains only in-frame clones and omits some. The sample lists some 800,000 clones; almost 95% were seen once. A word on this clone: Its antigen is unidentified.

Overall study findings and caveats: Non-shared clonotypes were found to have lower generation probabilities than the clonotypes that were shared by all four of the sorted-subset donors.

The CDR3 is 13 amino acids. V gave up 2 bases and J gave up 5 bases, with 10 bases separating them. CDR1 is SGHTA and CDR2 is FQGNSA in the germline V gene. The chain couples TRBV7-2 to TRBJ2-7, with a weak D call TRBD1 (6 bases). The sequenced sample consisted of naive CD8+ T cells sorted from blood. The sequence was collected from a man aged 25-40 years in good health. The CDR3 bases are TGTGCCAGCAGCTTACTTCCAGGGGACGAGCAGTACTTC. This translates into CASSLLPGDEQYF.